These T cell receptor beta chains were read from a single sample in a study of Ad26.COV2.S vaccination and SARS-CoV-2 variants. TCRdb's table, derived via immunoSEQ multiplex PCR, lists solely in-frame clones and lacks some. This table has 350,000 to 400,000 clones, around nine tenths appearing once. Specimen: peripheral blood, collected in a trial of Ad26.COV2.S vaccine versus placebo. These receptors all stem from a person between 18 and 59 years old who received the Ad26.COV2.S COVID-19 vaccine or a placebo. Each CDR3 is given with its conserved first and last residue. Fields, in order: J gene, D gene, clone size, V gene, CDR3 DNA, CDR3 protein. A D gene is named only where the DNA matches it firmly. Size values are once, few and many counts, or a class for expanded clones, and some rows have none.

TRBJ1-3,.,once,TRBV3-1/TRBV3-2,TGTGCCAGCAGCCAAGATATGGTTGGGGGAAACACCATATATTTT,CASSQDMVGGNTIYF
TRBJ2-7,.,.,TRBV7-2,TGTGCCAGCAGCTTAGGGACGGGGGTATTAGGGCAGTACTTC,CASSLGTGVLGQYF
TRBJ1-1,.,.,TRBV7-9,TGTGCCAGCAGCTTAGCCCAGACAGGCGAAGCTTTCTTT,CASSLAQTGEAFF
TRBJ1-2,TRBD1,.,TRBV5-1,TGCGCCAGCAGCACGCACTGGGACAGCAGTTCAGCTAACTATGGCTACACCTTC,CASSTHWDSSSANYGYTF
TRBJ2-6,.,.,TRBV27,TGTGCCAGCAGTTCACAGGGACTCTCTGGGGCCAACGTCCTGACTTTC,CASSSQGLSGANVLTF
TRBJ2-7,TRBD2,once,TRBV6-2/TRBV6-3,TGTGCCAGCAGCCCTGCGGGGGGGCGGCAGTACTTC,CASSPAGGRQYF
TRBJ2-1,.,few,TRBV4-2,TGTGCCAGCAGCCAAGATTCCCGCGGGAATGAGCAGTTCTTC,CASSQDSRGNEQFF
TRBJ2-1,.,.,TRBV11-3,TGTGCCAGCAGCTCGGATTACAATGAGCAGTTCTTC,CASSSDYNEQFF
TRBJ2-1,TRBD1,.,TRBV11-2,TGTGCCAGCAGCCAATGGACAGGGGCCCTTAACAATGAGCAGTTCTTC,CASSQWTGALNNEQFF
TRBJ1-3,.,.,TRBV4-1,TGCGCCAGCAGCCAAGGGGGGCTAGGCGGAAACACCATATATTTT,CASSQGGLGGNTIYF
TRBJ1-4,.,.,TRBV2,TGTGCCAGCAGTGACAGGAGCACAACTAATGAAAAACTGTTTTTT,CASSDRSTTNEKLFF
TRBJ1-2,.,.,TRBV7-9,TGTGCCAGCAGATCACGACAGACTGACTATGGCTACACCTTC,CASRSRQTDYGYTF
TRBJ1-2,.,.,TRBV7-9,TGTGCCAGCAGCTTAGAACAGGGACAATACACCTTC,CASSLEQGQYTF
TRBJ2-7,.,.,TRBV5-1,TGCGCCAGCAGCTTAGGGACTCCGTCGGAGCAGTACTTC,CASSLGTPSEQYF
TRBJ2-4,.,.,TRBV19,TGTGCCAGTAGTACACTGGTAGGAGAGGGAACCAAAAACATTCAGTACTTC,CASSTLVGEGTKNIQYF
TRBJ1-1,.,once,TRBV9,TGTGCCAGCAGCGCTCAGGGGTTGAACACTGAAGCTTTCTTT,CASSAQGLNTEAFF
TRBJ2-7,.,once,TRBV5-4,TGTGCCAGCAGCTTGTCCGGGACCTCTCTCGAGCAGTACTTC,CASSLSGTSLEQYF
TRBJ2-1,TRBD1,.,TRBV5-4,TGTGCCAGCAGCCTACAGGGGAACAATGAGCAGTTCTTC,CASSLQGNNEQFF
TRBJ2-3,.,.,TRBV10-2,TGCGCCAGCAGTGAGCGCATCGGCACAGATACGCAGTATTTT,CASSERIGTDTQYF
TRBJ2-7,TRBD1,.,TRBV11-2,TGTGCCAGCAGCTCGGGACAGCCCTACGAGCAGTACTTC,CASSSGQPYEQYF
TRBJ2-1,TRBD1,.,TRBV19,TGTGCCAGTAGGTATCGTGGGGACAGGGTACACAATGAGCAGTTCTTC,CASRYRGDRVHNEQFF
TRBJ2-1,TRBD2,.,TRBV29-1,TGCAGCCTAGGGACTAGCAGTGAGCAGTTCTTC,CSLGTSSEQFF
TRBJ1-2,.,.,TRBV4-1,TGCGCCAGCAGCCAAGATCCCCAGGGTCCAAAGGGCTACACCTTC,CASSQDPQGPKGYTF
TRBJ2-4,.,.,TRBV5-1,TGCGCCAGCAGCTTGGCCGGTCAGCAGGAAAACATTCAGTACTTC,CASSLAGQQENIQYF
TRBJ1-2,.,.,TRBV6-5,TGTGCCAGCAGTTACTCGTCCGGGGATGGCTACACCTTC,CASSYSSGDGYTF
TRBJ2-3,TRBD1,.,TRBV4-2,TGTGCCAGCAGCGCACTGCAGGGGGCTCGCACAGATACGCAGTATTTT,CASSALQGARTDTQYF
TRBJ2-3,.,.,TRBV7-2,TGTGCCAGCAGCTCCAAAGACAGGCCTCTCACAGATACGCAGTATTTT,CASSSKDRPLTDTQYF
TRBJ2-3,.,.,TRBV5-4,TGTGCCAGCAGTGCTGAAATGGCGGAAGATACGCAGTATTTT,CASSAEMAEDTQYF
TRBJ2-3,TRBD2,few,TRBV9,TGTGCCAGCAGCGTAACCCCCTCCGGGGGGTCCACAGATACGCAGTATTTT,CASSVTPSGGSTDTQYF
TRBJ2-1,TRBD1,.,TRBV7-9,TGTGCCAGCCCTCCAAGGGGACAGGGGAGTATAAGTGAGCAGTTCTTC,CASPPRGQGSISEQFF
TRBJ1-5,.,.,TRBV27,TGTGCCAGCAGTTTAAAGTCAGCTGCTCAGCCCCAGCATTTT,CASSLKSAAQPQHF
TRBJ2-7,.,.,TRBV6-5,TGTGCCACGAAATTTAGGACCCAGGACGCCTACGAGCAGTACTTC,CATKFRTQDAYEQYF
TRBJ2-2,.,.,TRBV30,TGTGCCTGGATGTGGGGACATTCGAACACCGGGGAGCTGTTTTTT,CAWMWGHSNTGELFF
TRBJ1-2,.,.,TRBV7-2,TGTGCCAGCAGCTTAACAGGGAGGTGGAGCTATGGCTACACCTTC,CASSLTGRWSYGYTF
TRBJ1-2,.,.,TRBV4-1,TGCGCCAGCAGCCTGACGACATCTCACTATGGCTACACCTTC,CASSLTTSHYGYTF
TRBJ1-5,.,.,TRBV15,TGTGCCACCAGCAGCGACAGGTTTAGCAATCAGCCCCAGCATTTT,CATSSDRFSNQPQHF
TRBJ1-6,.,.,TRBV5-4,TGTGCCAGCAGCTTGGCAGTCCCCAATTCACCCCTCCACTTT,CASSLAVPNSPLHF
TRBJ1-2,TRBD1,.,TRBV5-4,TGTGCCAGCAGCCTGACCGGACAGGGTAAAGGCTACACCTTC,CASSLTGQGKGYTF
TRBJ1-2,.,.,TRBV10-3,TGTGCCATCAGTGAGTCGTCCTTCGTTGCGGATAGCGGCTATGGCTACACCTTC,CAISESSFVADSGYGYTF
TRBJ2-7,TRBD2,.,TRBV7-2,TGTGCCAGCAGCCCCACCCCCGGGACTAGCGGGGACTACGAGCAGTACTTC,CASSPTPGTSGDYEQYF
TRBJ2-5,.,.,TRBV6-5,TGTGCCAGCAGTCTGCGGGGATGGACGGAGACCCAGTACTTC,CASSLRGWTETQYF
TRBJ1-5,.,.,TRBV19,TGTGCCAGTAGTATGTTCCAGGGTGGCAATCAGCCCCAGCATTTT,CASSMFQGGNQPQHF
TRBJ2-3,TRBD2,few,TRBV10-3,TGTGCCATCATGGGGAGGGGAGTGGGTACGCAGTATTTT,CAIMGRGVGTQYF
TRBJ1-4,.,.,TRBV5-4,TGTGCCAGCAGCTCTCTCGCAGGCGGGCGGGAAAAACTGTTTTTT,CASSSLAGGREKLFF
TRBJ1-3,.,.,TRBV30,TGTGCCTGGAGTGTAAGGGGGAACTCTGGAAACACCATATATTTT,CAWSVRGNSGNTIYF
TRBJ2-1,.,.,TRBV6-6,TGTGCCAGCAGTTACTCAGACGACAATGAGCAGTTCTTC,CASSYSDDNEQFF
TRBJ1-2,TRBD1,.,TRBV6-2/TRBV6-3,TGTGCCAGCAGTGCAGGGAGCACAGGGGTACGTGGCTACACCTTC,CASSAGSTGVRGYTF
TRBJ1-2,.,.,TRBV5-6,TGTGCCAGCAGCTTGGTGTTGGGGGCAGGGGGCTACACCTTC,CASSLVLGAGGYTF
TRBJ1-1,TRBD1,.,TRBV25-1,TGTGCCAGCAGGCCTCTACAGGGGGCAGGCACTGAAGCTTTCTTT,CASRPLQGAGTEAFF
TRBJ2-1,TRBD2,.,TRBV6-5,TGTGCCAGCAGTTACAGGCTAGCGGGGGGGCCGTATGAGCAGTTCTTC,CASSYRLAGGPYEQFF
TRBJ2-7,.,once,TRBV3-1/TRBV3-2,TGTGCCAGCAGCCAAGATCTTGTGGGGTTTCGGCAGTACTTC,CASSQDLVGFRQYF
TRBJ2-7,TRBD2,.,TRBV5-1,TGCGCCAGCAGCTTCACGACTAGCGGGGGATACGAGCAGTACTTC,CASSFTTSGGYEQYF
TRBJ2-7,TRBD2,.,TRBV4-2,TGTGCCAGCAGCCAAGCCGCCATGGGCGGGGGGGCCCACGAGCAGTACTTC,CASSQAAMGGGAHEQYF
TRBJ2-7,.,.,TRBV6-2/TRBV6-3,TGTGCCAGCAGTCCGCTGTTCGGGGGGCGCGAAGCCGAGCAGTACTTC,CASSPLFGGREAEQYF
TRBJ1-2,.,.,TRBV19,TGTGCCAGTAGTATAGGGCCCCTGGGGGGCTACACCTTC,CASSIGPLGGYTF
TRBJ2-2,.,.,TRBV5-1,TGCGCCAGCAGCTTGGGCTACCGGGACGGAACGAACACCGGGGAGCTGTTTTTT,CASSLGYRDGTNTGELFF
TRBJ2-5,.,.,TRBV7-2,TGTGCCAGCAGCCCGGGGGTCCAAGAGACCCAGTACTTC,CASSPGVQETQYF